This T cell receptor beta chain was sequenced during a study of CD8 T cells in Susac syndrome. Study findings and constraints: The study conceded that its TCR sequencing and HLA analysis involved relatively few individuals.

About this clonotype itself: The antigen is unknown.

Between the trimmed V and J ends, which lost 4 bases and 3 bases, there was a span of 12 bases. The germline V gene has CDR1 LGHNA and CDR2 YNFKEQ. The CDR3 loop spans 15 amino acids. CD8+ and CD4+ T cells circulating in blood were sequenced for TCR beta. Negative isolation yielded the CD8+ and CD4+ T cells, while FACS enriched the TEMRA cells. Random hexamers were used to reverse transcribe an amount of roughly 0.5 to 1 ug RNA. An immunoSEQ multiplex PCR generated amplified TCR beta CDR3 products spanning 54 Vbeta and 13 Jbeta. Each CDR3 protein is one row after TCRdb ran MiXCR on the immunoSEQ multiplex PCR reads. The sample carries over 200,000 distinct CDR3 sequences, around 95% recorded once.

This clonotype was obtained from a human donor with multiple sclerosis. Sequenced: CD4+ T cells from PBMCs. The genes are TRBV4-2 and TRBJ2-2; D might be TRBD1 or TRBD2, each matching 5 bases. The CDR3 DNA reads TGTGCCAGCAGCCGAGGGGACGGAGACACCGGGGAGCTGTTTTTT. It is translated as CASSRGDGDTGELFF.